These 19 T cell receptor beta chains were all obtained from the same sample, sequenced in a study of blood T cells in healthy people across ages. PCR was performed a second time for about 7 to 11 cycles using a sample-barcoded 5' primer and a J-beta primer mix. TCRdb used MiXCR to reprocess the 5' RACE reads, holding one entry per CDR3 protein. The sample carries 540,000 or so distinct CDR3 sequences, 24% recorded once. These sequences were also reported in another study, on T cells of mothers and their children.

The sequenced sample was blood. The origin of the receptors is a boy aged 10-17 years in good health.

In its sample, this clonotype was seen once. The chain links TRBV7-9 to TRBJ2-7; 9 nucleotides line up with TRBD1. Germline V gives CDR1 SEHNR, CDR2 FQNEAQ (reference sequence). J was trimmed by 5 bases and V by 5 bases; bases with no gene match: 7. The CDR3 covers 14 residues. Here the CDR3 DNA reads TGTGCCAGCAGCCTATTGACAGGGGGGGACGAGCAGTACTTC. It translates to CASSLLTGGDEQYF.

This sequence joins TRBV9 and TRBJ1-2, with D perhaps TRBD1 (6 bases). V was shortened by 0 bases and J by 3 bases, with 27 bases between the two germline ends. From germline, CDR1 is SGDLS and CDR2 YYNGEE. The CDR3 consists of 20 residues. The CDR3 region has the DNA TGTGCCAGCAGCGTAGGGGGGGGCGGTCTTCGGGGCGCCTCCTACTATGGCTACACCTTC. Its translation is CASSVGGGGLRGASYYGYTF.

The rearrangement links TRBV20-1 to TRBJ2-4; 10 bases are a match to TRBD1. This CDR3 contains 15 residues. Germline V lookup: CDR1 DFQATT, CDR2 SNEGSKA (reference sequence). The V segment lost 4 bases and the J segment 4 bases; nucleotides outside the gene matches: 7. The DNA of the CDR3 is TGCAGTGCTAACCTAGCGGACAGGGGGAAAAACATTCAGTACTTC. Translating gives CSANLADRGKNIQYF.

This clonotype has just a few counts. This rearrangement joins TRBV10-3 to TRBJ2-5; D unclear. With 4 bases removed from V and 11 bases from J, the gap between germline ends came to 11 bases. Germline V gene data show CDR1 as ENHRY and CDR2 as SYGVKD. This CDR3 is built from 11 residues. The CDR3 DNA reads TGTGCCATCAGTGTGTATGGAGAGCAGTACTTC. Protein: CAISVYGEQYF.

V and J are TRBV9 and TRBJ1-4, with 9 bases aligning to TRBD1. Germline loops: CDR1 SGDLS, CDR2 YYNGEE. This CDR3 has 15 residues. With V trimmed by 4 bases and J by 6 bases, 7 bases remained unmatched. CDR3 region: CASSPRDREDEKLFF. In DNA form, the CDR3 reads TGTGCCAGCAGCCCCCGGGACAGGGAAGATGAAAAACTGTTTTTT. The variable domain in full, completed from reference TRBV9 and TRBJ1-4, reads DSGVTQTPKHLITATGQRVTLRCSPRSGDLSVYWYQQSLDQGLQFLIQYYNGEERAKGNILERFSAQQFPDLHSELNLSSLELGDSALYFCASSPRDREDEKLFFGSGTQLSVL.

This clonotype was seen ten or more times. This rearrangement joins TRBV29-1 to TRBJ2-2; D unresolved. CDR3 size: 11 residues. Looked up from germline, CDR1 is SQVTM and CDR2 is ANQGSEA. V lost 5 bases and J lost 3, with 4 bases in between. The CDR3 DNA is TGCAGCGTTCGGTACACCGGGGAGCTGTTTTTT. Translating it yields CSVRYTGELFF.

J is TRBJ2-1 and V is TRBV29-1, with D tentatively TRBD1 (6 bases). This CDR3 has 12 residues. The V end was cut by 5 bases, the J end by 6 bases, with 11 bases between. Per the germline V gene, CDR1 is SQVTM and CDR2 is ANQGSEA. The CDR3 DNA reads TGCAGCGTTCTACAGGGTGGCAATGAGCAGTTCTTC. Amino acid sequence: CSVLQGGNEQFF.

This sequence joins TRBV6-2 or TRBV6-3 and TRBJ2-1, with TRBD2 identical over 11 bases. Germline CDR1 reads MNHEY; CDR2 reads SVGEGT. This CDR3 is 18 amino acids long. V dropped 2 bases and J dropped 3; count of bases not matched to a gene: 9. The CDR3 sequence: CASSYAFSGGDFYNEQFF. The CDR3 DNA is TGTGCCAGCAGTTACGCGTTTAGCGGGGGGGATTTCTACAATGAGCAGTTCTTC.

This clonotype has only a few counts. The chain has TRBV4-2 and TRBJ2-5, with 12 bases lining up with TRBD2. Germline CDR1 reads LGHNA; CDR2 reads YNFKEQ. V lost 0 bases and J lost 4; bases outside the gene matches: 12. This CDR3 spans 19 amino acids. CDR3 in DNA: TGTGCCAGCAGCCAAGATCTAGCCCCTGGACTAGCGGGAATAGAGACCCAGTACTTC. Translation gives CASSQDLAPGLAGIETQYF.

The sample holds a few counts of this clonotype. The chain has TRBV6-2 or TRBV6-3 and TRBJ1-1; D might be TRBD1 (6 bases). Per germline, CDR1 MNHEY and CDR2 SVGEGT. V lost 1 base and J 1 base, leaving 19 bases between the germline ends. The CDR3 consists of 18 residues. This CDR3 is CASSYYTSWTVTNTEAFF. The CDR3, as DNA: TGTGCCAGCAGTTACTACACTTCTTGGACAGTCACGAACACTGAAGCTTTCTTT.

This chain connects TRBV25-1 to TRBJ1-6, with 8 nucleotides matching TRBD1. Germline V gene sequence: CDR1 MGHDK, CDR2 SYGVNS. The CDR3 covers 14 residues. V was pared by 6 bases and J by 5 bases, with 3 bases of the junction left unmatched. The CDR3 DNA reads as TGTGCCAGCAGGAGGGACAGGAATAATTCACCCCTCCACTTT. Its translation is CASRRDRNNSPLHF.

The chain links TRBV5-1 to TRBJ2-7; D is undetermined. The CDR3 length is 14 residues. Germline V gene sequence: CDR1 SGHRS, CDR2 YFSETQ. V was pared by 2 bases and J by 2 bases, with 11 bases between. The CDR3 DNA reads TGCGCCAGCAGCTTCACGACCGACGCCTACGAGCAGTACTTC. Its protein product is CASSFTTDAYEQYF.

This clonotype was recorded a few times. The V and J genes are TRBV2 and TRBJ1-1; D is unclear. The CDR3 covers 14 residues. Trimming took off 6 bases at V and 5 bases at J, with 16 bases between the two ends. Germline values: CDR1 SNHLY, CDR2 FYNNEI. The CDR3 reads CASSPDFRSTEAFF. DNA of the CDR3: TGTGCCAGCAGCCCGGACTTTAGGAGTACTGAAGCTTTCTTT.

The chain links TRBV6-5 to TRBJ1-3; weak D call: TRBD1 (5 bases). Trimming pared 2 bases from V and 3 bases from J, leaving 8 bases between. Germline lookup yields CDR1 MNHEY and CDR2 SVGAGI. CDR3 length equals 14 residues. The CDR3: CASSYAGDGNTIYF. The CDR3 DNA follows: TGTGCCAGCAGTTACGCGGGGGATGGAAACACCATATATTTT.

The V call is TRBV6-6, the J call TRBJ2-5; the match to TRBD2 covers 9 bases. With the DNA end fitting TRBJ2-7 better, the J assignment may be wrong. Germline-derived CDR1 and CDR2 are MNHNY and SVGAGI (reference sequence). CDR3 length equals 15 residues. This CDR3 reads CASRTLTSGKVEQYF. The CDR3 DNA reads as TGTGCCAGCAGGACCTTGACTAGCGGAAAAGTCGAGCAGTACTTC.

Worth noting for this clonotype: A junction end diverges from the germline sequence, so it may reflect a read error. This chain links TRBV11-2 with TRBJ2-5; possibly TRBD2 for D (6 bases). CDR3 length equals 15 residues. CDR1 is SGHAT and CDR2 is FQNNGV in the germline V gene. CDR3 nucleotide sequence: TGTGCCAGCAGCCAAACTAGTGGACTATCTGCCGAGCAGTCCTTC. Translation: CASSQTSGLSAEQSF.

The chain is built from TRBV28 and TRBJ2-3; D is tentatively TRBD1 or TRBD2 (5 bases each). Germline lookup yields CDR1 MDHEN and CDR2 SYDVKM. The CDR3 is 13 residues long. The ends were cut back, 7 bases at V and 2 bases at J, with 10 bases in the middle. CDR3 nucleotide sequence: TGTGCCAGCATGGGGGTCCTCACAGATACGCAGTATTTT. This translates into CASMGVLTDTQYF.

This chain's CDR3 is CSARDGVVKIGEQYF. CDR3 bases: TGCAGTGCTAGAGATGGGGTAGTCAAAATAGGCGAGCAGTACTTC. The chain has TRBV20-1 and TRBJ2-5; D unresolved. The J call is doubtful: the DNA matches TRBJ2-7 better. CDR1 and CDR2 from the germline V gene are DFQATT and SNEGSKA (reference sequence). There are 15 residues in the CDR3.

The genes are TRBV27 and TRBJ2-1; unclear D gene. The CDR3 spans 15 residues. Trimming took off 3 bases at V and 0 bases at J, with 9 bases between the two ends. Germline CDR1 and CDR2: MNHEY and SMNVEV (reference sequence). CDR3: CASSFQPSSYNEQFF. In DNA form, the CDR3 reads TGTGCCAGCAGTTTTCAGCCGAGCTCCTACAATGAGCAGTTCTTC.